What follows is one T cell receptor (beta chain) and its context. Its antigen is unidentified. This entry comes from a study of cytomegalovirus exposure and HLA in healthy donors. About the study: One earlier analysis, a look at 150 million to 200 million T cells, found more than 100 million unique TCR beta sequences. Broader study findings: Later on, an analysis tied 15,000 to 20,000 TCR beta sequences to HLA alleles at 0.05 false discovery rate. Among TCR beta chains, those listed as cytomegalovirus-associated numbered over 150.

Germline CDR1 LNHDA, CDR2 SQIVND (reference sequence). The junction had 1 base not matched to a gene; V was cut back by 5 bases and J by 1 base. This CDR3 is 15 amino acids long. Both 60 Vbeta primers and 13 Jbeta primers went into the PCR. Sequenced by immunoSEQ multiplex PCR; TCRdb stores in-frame clones only, minus some. The sample spans about 41,000 clones; the ten largest clones claim roughly 6%. Sequenced material: PBMCs. This sequence originates from a man aged 30 to 39 in good health and CMV-seronegative. V usage is TRBV19 and J usage is TRBJ1-5; 11 bases are a match to TRBD1. The CDR3 DNA follows: TGTGCCAGTAGTTGGGACAGGGGGAGCAATCAGCCCCAGCATTTT. Its translation: CASSWDRGSNQPQHF.